The source of this T cell receptor (beta chain) is a study of shared clonotypes between healthy human individuals. Study overall: Each donor contributed plates that comprised three CD4 naive, three CD4 memory, two CD8 naive and one CD8 memory. Study results and caveats: Clonotype sharing across several donors was observed for about 5.5% of naive CD4 clonotypes.

From germline, CDR1 is SGHRS and CDR2 YFSETQ. The CDR3 is 14 amino acids. The V and J ends lost 0 bases and 3 bases respectively, with 9 bases between them. TCRdb's table, derived via immunoSEQ multiplex PCR, lists solely in-frame clones and lacks some. The table lists roughly 2,500,000 clones, approximately 93% of them singletons. Points on this clone: Its antigen is unknown. The sample contains more than one DNA sequence encoding this CDR3.

Donors were Caucasian adults residing in Nashville, Tennessee, USA. This sequence was found in a man between 18 and 29 years old in good health. Some clones in this sample may be carry-over from other donors' samples. Sequences were obtained from naive CD4+ T cells from PBMCs. Regarding subset: CD45RA+ positively selected. V usage is TRBV5-1 and J usage is TRBJ1-1, with D unclear. CDR3 in amino acids: CASSLAREDTEAFF. The CDR3 nucleotides are TGCGCCAGCAGCTTGGCCCGGGAGGACACTGAAGCTTTCTTT.